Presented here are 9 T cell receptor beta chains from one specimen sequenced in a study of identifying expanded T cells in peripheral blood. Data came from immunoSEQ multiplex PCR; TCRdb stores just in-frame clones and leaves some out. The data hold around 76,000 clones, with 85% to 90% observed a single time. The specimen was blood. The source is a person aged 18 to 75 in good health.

Here the CDR3 DNA reads TGTGCCATCAGTGAGGCGGTAGACGGAAAACTGTTTTTT. Translated: CAISEAVDGKLFF. The genes are TRBV10-3 and TRBJ1-4; no clear D. This CDR3 is built from 13 residues. V lost 2 bases, J lost 10 bases, and 11 bases lay in between. Germline lookup yields CDR1 ENHRY and CDR2 SYGVKD.

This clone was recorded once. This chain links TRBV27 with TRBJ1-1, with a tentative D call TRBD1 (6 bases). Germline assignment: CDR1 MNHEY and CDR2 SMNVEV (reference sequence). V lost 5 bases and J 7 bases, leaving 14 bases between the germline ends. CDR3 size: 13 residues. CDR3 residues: CASSPQGEGEAFF. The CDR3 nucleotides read TGTGCCAGCAGTCCACAGGGCGAGGGTGAAGCTTTCTTT.

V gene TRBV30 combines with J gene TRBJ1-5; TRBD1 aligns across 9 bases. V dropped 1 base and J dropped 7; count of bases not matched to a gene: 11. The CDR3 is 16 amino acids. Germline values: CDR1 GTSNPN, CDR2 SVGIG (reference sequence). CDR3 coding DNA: TGTGCCTGGAGTGAGGACAGGGGTATCCTTCACCAGCCCCAGCATTTT. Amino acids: CAWSEDRGILHQPQHF.

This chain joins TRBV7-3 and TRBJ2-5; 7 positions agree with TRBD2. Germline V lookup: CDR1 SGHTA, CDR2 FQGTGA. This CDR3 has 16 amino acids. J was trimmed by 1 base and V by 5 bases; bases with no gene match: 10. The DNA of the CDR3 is TGTGCCAGCAGCCGAGTATTAGCGGGTCGCCAAGAGACCCAGTACTTC. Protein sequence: CASSRVLAGRQETQYF.

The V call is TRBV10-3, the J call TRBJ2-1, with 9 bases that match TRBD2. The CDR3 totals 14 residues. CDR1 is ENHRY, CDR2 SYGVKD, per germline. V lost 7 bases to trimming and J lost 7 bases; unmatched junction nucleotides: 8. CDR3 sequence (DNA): TGTGCCATCACCCTAGCGGGACGGGTTAATGAGCAGTTCTTC. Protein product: CAITLAGRVNEQFF.

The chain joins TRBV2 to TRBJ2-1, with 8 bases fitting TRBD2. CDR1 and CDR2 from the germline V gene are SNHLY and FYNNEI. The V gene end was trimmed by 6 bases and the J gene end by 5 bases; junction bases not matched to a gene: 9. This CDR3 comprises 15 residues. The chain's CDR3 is CASRVTSGKNNEQFF. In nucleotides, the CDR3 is TGTGCCAGCAGAGTAACTAGCGGAAAAAACAATGAGCAGTTCTTC.

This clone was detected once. The CDR3 reads CAIREQTGELFF. The DNA for the CDR3 is TGTGCCATTCGGGAACAGACCGGGGAGCTGTTTTTT. This chain joins TRBV10-3 and TRBJ2-2; possible D gene TRBD2, 5 bases. CDR1 ENHRY and CDR2 SYGVKD come from the germline V gene. The CDR3 covers 12 residues. Trimming took off 9 bases at V and 5 bases at J, with 10 bases between the two ends.

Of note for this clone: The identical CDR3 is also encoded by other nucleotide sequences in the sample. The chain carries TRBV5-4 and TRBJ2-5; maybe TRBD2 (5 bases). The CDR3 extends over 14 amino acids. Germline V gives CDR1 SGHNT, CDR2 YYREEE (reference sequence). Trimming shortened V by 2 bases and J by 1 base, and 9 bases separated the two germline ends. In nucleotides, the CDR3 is TGTGCCAGCAGCTTAACGGGGAGCCAAGAGACCCAGTACTTC. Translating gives CASSLTGSQETQYF. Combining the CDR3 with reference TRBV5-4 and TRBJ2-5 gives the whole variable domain ETGVTQSPTHLIKTRGQQVTLRCSSQSGHNTVSWYQQALGQGPQFIFQYYREEENGRGNFPPRFSGLQFPNYSSELNVNALELDDSALYLCASSLTGSQETQYFGPGTRLLVL.

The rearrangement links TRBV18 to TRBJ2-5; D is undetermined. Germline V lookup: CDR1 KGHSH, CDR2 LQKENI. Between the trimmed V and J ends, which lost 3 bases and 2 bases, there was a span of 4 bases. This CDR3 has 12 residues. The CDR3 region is CASSPVQETQYF. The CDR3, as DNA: TGTGCCAGCTCACCGGTGCAAGAGACCCAGTACTTC.